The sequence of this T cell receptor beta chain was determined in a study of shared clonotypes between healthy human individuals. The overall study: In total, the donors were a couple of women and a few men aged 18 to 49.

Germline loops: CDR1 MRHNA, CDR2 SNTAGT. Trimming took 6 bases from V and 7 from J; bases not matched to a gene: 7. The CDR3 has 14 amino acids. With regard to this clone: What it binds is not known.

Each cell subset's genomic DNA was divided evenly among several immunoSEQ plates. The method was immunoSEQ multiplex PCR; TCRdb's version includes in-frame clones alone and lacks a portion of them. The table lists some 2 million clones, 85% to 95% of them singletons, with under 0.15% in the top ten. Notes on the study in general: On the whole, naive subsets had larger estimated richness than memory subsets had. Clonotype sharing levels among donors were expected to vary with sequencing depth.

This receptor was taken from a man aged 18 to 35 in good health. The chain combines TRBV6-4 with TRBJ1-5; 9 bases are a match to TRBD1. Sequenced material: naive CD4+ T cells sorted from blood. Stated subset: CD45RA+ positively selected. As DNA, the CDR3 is TGTGCCAGCAGCCCAGACAGGGGGGGACAGCCCCAGCATTTT. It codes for CASSPDRGGQPQHF.